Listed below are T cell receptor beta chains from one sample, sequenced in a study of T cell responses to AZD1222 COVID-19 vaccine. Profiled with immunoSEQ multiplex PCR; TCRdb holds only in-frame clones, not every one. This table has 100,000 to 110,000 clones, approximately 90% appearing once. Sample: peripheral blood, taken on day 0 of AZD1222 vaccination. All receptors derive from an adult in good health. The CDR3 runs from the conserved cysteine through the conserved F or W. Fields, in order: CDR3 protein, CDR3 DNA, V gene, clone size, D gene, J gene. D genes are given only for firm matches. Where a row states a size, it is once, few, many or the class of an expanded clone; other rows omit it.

CASSLPIRDTQYF	TGCGCCAGCAGCTTACCCATCCGAGATACGCAGTATTTT	TRBV5-1	.	.	TRBJ2-3
CASSERAVVYNEQFF	TGTGCCAGCAGTGAACGAGCGGTTGTCTACAATGAGCAGTTCTTC	TRBV2	.	.	TRBJ2-1
CASSSGANVLTF	TGTGCCAGCAGTTCTGGGGCCAACGTCCTGACTTTC	TRBV6-5	once	.	TRBJ2-6
CASSQGHFGNSPLHF	TGCGCCAGCAGCCAAGGGCATTTTGGTAATTCACCCCTCCACTTT	TRBV4-1	.	.	TRBJ1-6
CASRPGLTSPLHF	TGTGCCAGCAGGCCCGGACTCACTTCACCCCTCCACTTT	TRBV12-3/TRBV12-4	.	.	TRBJ1-6
CASSFSGTDTQYF	TGTGCCAGCAGTTTTAGTGGGACAGATACGCAGTATTTT	TRBV27	.	.	TRBJ2-3
CASRGQGAPNTEAFF	TGTGCCAGCAGGGGACAGGGGGCACCGAACACTGAAGCTTTCTTT	TRBV6-5	.	TRBD1	TRBJ1-1
CAIAKTQLNTEAFF	TGTGCCATCGCAAAGACTCAACTGAACACTGAAGCTTTCTTT	TRBV10-3	.	.	TRBJ1-1
CASSENYEQYF	TGTGCCAGCAGTGAGAATTACGAGCAGTACTTC	TRBV6-1	.	.	TRBJ2-7
CASSLLQGVRNTEAFF	TGTGCCAGCAGCTTGCTCCAGGGGGTGAGGAACACTGAAGCTTTCTTT	TRBV11-3	.	TRBD1	TRBJ1-1
CASSFPGHLGNTEAFF	TGTGCCAGCAGTTTCCCGGGACACCTAGGGAACACTGAAGCTTTCTTT	TRBV28	.	.	TRBJ1-1
CATSGPGVAGGPYEQYF	TGTGCCACCAGTGGGCCGGGAGTAGCGGGAGGGCCCTACGAGCAGTACTTC	TRBV24-1	.	TRBD2	TRBJ2-7